These T cell receptor beta chains were read from a single sample in a study of T cell clusters in autoimmune cytopenias. From the multiplex PCR reads, TCRdb lists one entry per CDR3 protein and no DNA. The table for this sample gives around 7,000 distinct CDR3 sequences. The material sequenced was peripheral blood. Source of these receptors: a human donor with an autoimmune cytopenia or autoimmune hepatitis (not recorded which). The CDR3 runs from the conserved cysteine through the conserved F or W. Size tells how often a clone was seen (once, few, many) or the class of an expanded clone, and some rows leave it out.

>TRBV7-6|.|TRBJ2-3
CASSSANRVTDTQYF
>TRBV7-2|medium-sized|TRBJ1-2
CASSLAVQGAKGYTF
>TRBV5-1|.|TRBJ2-2
CASSGGQAVNTGELFF
>TRBV11-2|.|TRBJ1-6
CASSLGGQGAGSPLHF
>TRBV5-1|.|TRBJ1-2
CASSLVAGYGYTF
>TRBV19|medium-sized|TRBJ1-5
CASSLNSNQPQHF
>TRBV20-1|.|TRBJ1-2
CSARGVGGAYGYTF
>TRBV30|medium-sized|TRBJ1-2
CAWIMGGQSLYGYTF
>TRBV7-9|.|TRBJ1-1
CASSPRQGTAFF
>TRBV15|medium-sized|TRBJ2-7
CATSRDPGPSLEQYF
>TRBV20-1|medium-sized|TRBJ1-1
CSASKQVLNTEAFF
>TRBV30|.|TRBJ2-3
CAWAGTGWSSDTQYF
>TRBV6-6|.|TRBJ1-1
CASSYSAALNTEAFF
>TRBV30|.|TRBJ2-3
CAWSEGLAGGTDTQYF
>TRBV29-1|medium-sized|TRBJ2-2
CSIRTSGNTGELFF
>TRBV5-4|.|TRBJ1-4
CASSPGTGMGEKLFF
>TRBV20-1|medium-sized|TRBJ1-2
CSASFGGYGYTF
>TRBV20-1|.|TRBJ2-1
CSAVRDRDSSYNEQFF
>TRBV4-2|.|TRBJ2-3
CASSTPDGKQYF
>TRBV7-9|.|TRBJ2-7
CASSWGTGTGRSYEQYF
>TRBV12-3/TRBV12-4|.|TRBJ2-1
CASMEGRSYNEQFF
>TRBV5-1|.|TRBJ1-6
CASSLGAGDGNSPLHF
>TRBV7-6|medium-sized|TRBJ2-3
CASSLAVGSRTDTQYF
>TRBV7-3|.|TRBJ2-6
CASSLKDRSSGANVLTF
>TRBV5-1|.|TRBJ1-1
CASSLLGENTEAFF
>TRBV27|.|TRBJ1-6
CASSLMGFMTGRNSPLHF
>TRBV7-9|medium-sized|TRBJ2-1
CASSYAVGLAGFEQFF
>TRBV6-5|medium-sized|TRBJ1-2
CASSLQGGYGYTF
>TRBV2|.|TRBJ1-5
CASTRDSGQPQHF
>TRBV10-3|.|TRBJ2-3
CAISDYPGQGKFTDTQYF
>TRBV30|medium-sized|TRBJ1-4
CAWGGQAATNEKLFF
>TRBV5-8|.|TRBJ2-3
CASSLDGGSTDTQYF
>TRBV7-9|medium-sized|TRBJ2-1
CASSLTSGGSYNEQFF
>TRBV2|.|TRBJ1-2
CASRTDRGRDGYTF
>TRBV12-3/TRBV12-4|.|TRBJ2-7
CASSLSLDRAPYEQYF
>TRBV6-5|medium-sized|TRBJ1-6
CASSTGTTRPNSPLHF
>TRBV6-1|.|TRBJ2-3
CASSEGRAPDTQYF
>TRBV7-2|.|TRBJ2-3
CASSRDRGVDTQYF
>TRBV10-2|.|TRBJ2-1
CASSEGSNEQFF
>TRBV20-1|medium-sized|TRBJ2-7
CSARVPASEQYF
>TRBV27|.|TRBJ1-1
CASSPHRSNTEAFF
>TRBV18|.|TRBJ1-2
CASSLDREANYGYTF
>TRBV29-1|.|TRBJ2-3
CSVEAAHLQRSAQDTQYF
>TRBV21-1|.|TRBJ2-3
CASSKVPGQRTSGGETSTDTQYF
>TRBV7-6|.|TRBJ1-2
CASSQGTGEGYTF
>TRBV4-2|.|TRBJ1-2
CASSQDRNTNYGYTF
>TRBV20-1|.|TRBJ2-3
CSAREPGRNTDTQYF
>TRBV18|.|TRBJ1-2
CASSPPFRDREDFGYTF
>TRBV30|medium-sized|TRBJ2-1
CAWSVGAGLRDEQFF
>TRBV7-9|medium-sized|TRBJ2-1
CASSSGGTADSYNEQFF
>TRBV20-1|.|TRBJ2-1
CSARDRKWGSRYNEQFF
>TRBV14|.|TRBJ2-7
CASSQDPASGTSYEQYF